This T cell receptor beta chain stems from a study of blood T cells in healthy people across ages. Through a sample-barcoded 5' primer and a J-beta primer mix, a second PCR was run for roughly 7 to 12 cycles. TCRdb re-derived calls from the 5' RACE reads in MiXCR, one entry per CDR3 protein. Of around 990,000 distinct CDR3 sequences in the sample, approximately 25% were seen once. Whole-study results and caveats: The study lacked donor CMV status, which possibly confounded expanded clonotype changes. Naive and antigen-experienced cells could not be conclusively compared, given unsorted PBMCs.

Germline CDR1 is MNHEY and CDR2 is SVGAGI. The CDR3 is 15 amino acids. After removal of 2 bases from V and 11 bases from J, the junction contained 14 bases not matched to a gene. A remark on this clonotype: Its antigen is currently unknown.

The same data also went into a second study, on T cells of mothers and their children.

Sample: blood. This chain connects TRBV6-5 to TRBJ2-7, with TRBD2 matching over 8 bases. The TCR comes from a girl aged 2 to 9 in good health. CDR3 residues: CASSYRLGLAGGEYF. CDR3 nucleotide sequence: TGTGCCAGCAGTTACCGTCTGGGGCTAGCGGGCGGAGAGTACTTC.